In this sample, the clone carrying this T cell receptor (beta chain) turned up a few times. The antigen is not known. These data belong to a study of beta chain features in type 1 diabetes. The study, taken as a whole, reports: A potential PCR bias toward shorter templates would be equal in patient and control samples. It was among patients, rather than healthy donors, that naive, central memory and Treg TCRB repertoires appeared more similar. Significant though moderate, a shortening of TCRB CDR3s appeared in all four CD4+ subsets of Type 1 diabetes patients.

As every portion of the isolated RNA was reverse transcribed, the sequencing read expressed TCRB transcripts. Assay used: immunoSEQ multiplex PCR; TCRdb lists only in-frame clones, some missing. The sample carries some 160,000 clones, roughly 9% recorded once. Purity exceeded 95% in all sorted populations. This sequence was found in a woman in her 30s with type 1 diabetes. Sample: central memory CD4+ T cells from blood.

The CDR3 DNA follows: TGTGCCAGCAGCGTAGCTACGGGCCTTAGGGGGGAGACCCAGTACTTC. This gives the protein CASSVATGLRGETQYF. This sequence joins TRBV9 and TRBJ2-5; TRBD1 is a possible D gene (6 bases). The CDR3 sequence is 16 residues long. Trimming took 0 bases from V and 5 from J, leaving 17 bases between them. Germline values: CDR1 SGDLS, CDR2 YYNGEE.